Below are 13 T cell receptor beta chains sequenced from a single sample in a study of T cell responses to AZD1222 COVID-19 vaccine. Repertoires were generated with immunoSEQ multiplex PCR, while TCRdb's copy carries only in-frame clones and drops some. The data contain around 110,000 clones, about 90% of them singletons. The specimen comprised peripheral blood, sampled 28 days after the second AZD1222 dose. Every receptor here comes from an adult who received the AZD1222 COVID-19 vaccine.

The chain combines TRBV5-1 with TRBJ1-4, with no clear D. Germline CDR1 SGHRS, CDR2 YFSETQ. The V end lost 1 base, the J end lost 7 bases, and 14 bases lay between the germline ends. CDR3 size: 15 residues. CDR3 coding DNA: TGCGCCAGCAGCTTGCGGGGTTCGGCGGCTGAAAAACTGTTTTTT. This sequence encodes CASSLRGSAAEKLFF.

The chain joins TRBV27 to TRBJ2-3, with 8 bases lining up with TRBD2. CDR1 is MNHEY, CDR2 SMNVEV, per germline (reference sequence). V was clipped by 2 bases and J by 4 bases; unmatched bases: 8. The CDR3 contains 16 residues. CDR3 bases: TGTGCCAGCAGTTTAAATCGGGGGGGCCCCTCAGATACGCAGTATTTT. This encodes CASSLNRGGPSDTQYF.

The CDR3 DNA follows: TGTGCCACCCGGGGCACCTCCTACGAGCAGTACTTC. Its translation is CATRGTSYEQYF. The V gene is TRBV2, the J gene TRBJ2-7; D is possibly TRBD1 or TRBD2 (5 bases each). The CDR3 consists of 12 residues. V was pared by 10 bases and J by 0 bases, with 10 bases between. Germline V gene data show CDR1 as SNHLY and CDR2 as FYNNEI.

The CDR3 loop reads CASSTGEGLGVYGYTF. The CDR3 bases are TGTGCCAGCAGCACAGGGGAAGGACTTGGAGTCTATGGCTACACCTTC. The genes are TRBV6-4 and TRBJ1-2; TRBD1 matches 7 bases. Looked up from germline, CDR1 is MRHNA and CDR2 is SNTAGT. The junction had 14 bases not matched to a gene; V was cut back by 6 bases and J by 4 bases. The CDR3 has 16 residues.

The chain recombines TRBV13 with TRBJ2-7; 9 bases map to TRBD2. The length of the CDR3 is 15 residues. Germline assignment: CDR1 PRHDT and CDR2 FYEKMQ (reference sequence). J gave up 2 bases and V 5 bases, and 7 bases lay outside the gene matches. For the CDR3, the DNA is TGTGCCAGCAGCGTGGAGCGGGGGGTCCCCTACGAGCAGTACTTC. It translates to CASSVERGVPYEQYF.

The rearrangement uses TRBV25-1 and TRBJ1-1; 9 bases are shared with TRBD1. From germline, CDR1 is MGHDK and CDR2 SYGVNS. Germline trimming cut 7 bases from V and 4 bases from J; bases unmatched to any gene: 7. The CDR3 is made up of 14 amino acids. CDR3 protein: CASTTGQGGTEAFF. In DNA form, the CDR3 reads TGTGCCAGCACAACGGGACAGGGAGGCACTGAAGCTTTCTTT.

The V and J genes are TRBV14 and TRBJ1-3; 9 nucleotides agree with TRBD1. Germline V gene data show CDR1 as SGHDN and CDR2 as FVKESK. V dropped 5 bases and J dropped 3; count of bases not matched to a gene: 5. The CDR3 consists of 15 residues. The CDR3 coding sequence is TGTGCCAGCAGCAACTGGGACAGGGTTGGAAACACCATATATTTT. It translates to CASSNWDRVGNTIYF.

CDR3: CASSIPLRVPNTEAFF. In DNA form, the CDR3 reads TGTGCCAGTAGTATTCCCTTGCGGGTACCGAACACTGAAGCTTTCTTT. This chain joins TRBV19 and TRBJ1-1; D unclear. Deletions cut 3 bases from V and 1 base from J, with 15 bases between. The CDR3 is 16 amino acids. The germline V gene encodes CDR1 LNHDA and CDR2 SQIVND (reference sequence).

This chain connects TRBV13 to TRBJ1-5; a possible D gene is TRBD1 (6 bases). V shed 5 bases and J shed 5 bases, with 16 bases lying between them. Germline CDR1 and CDR2: PRHDT and FYEKMQ (reference sequence). The CDR3 has 15 residues. CDR3 residues: CASSPRRGRYQPQHF. The CDR3 bases are TGTGCCAGCAGCCCCCGCAGGGGCAGGTATCAGCCCCAGCATTTT.

CDR3 protein: CASSPAGLRGPEAFF. CDR3 in DNA: TGTGCCAGCAGCCCCGCGGGGTTGAGGGGACCTGAAGCTTTCTTT. The chain recombines TRBV7-9 with TRBJ1-1; D is possibly TRBD1 (5 bases). V was trimmed by 5 bases and J by 6 bases, leaving 19 bases between them. The length of the CDR3 is 15 residues. Germline values: CDR1 SEHNR, CDR2 FQNEAQ (reference sequence).

The chain employs TRBV5-1 and TRBJ1-6, with D maybe TRBD1 (6 bases). CDR3 length equals 15 residues. With 1 base removed from V and 5 bases from J, the gap between germline ends came to 10 bases. CDR1 is SGHRS, CDR2 YFSETQ, per germline. CDR3 sequence reads: CASSLLGQNNSPLHF. In DNA form, the CDR3 reads TGCGCCAGCAGCTTGCTCGGACAGAATAATTCACCCCTCCACTTT.

This sequence joins TRBV21-1 and TRBJ1-2. TRBV21-1 is flagged as a pseudogene. CDR3 length: 12 amino acids. As DNA, the CDR3 is TGTGCCAGCCCCCGGGTGGTACTCGGCTACACCTTC. It encodes CASPRVVLGYTF.

The chain carries TRBV2 and TRBJ1-1; 7 nucleotides align to TRBD1. The ends lost 3 bases at V and 3 bases at J; junction bases unmatched: 7. CDR1 is SNHLY, CDR2 FYNNEI, per germline. This CDR3 is 15 amino acids long. CDR3 in DNA: TGTGCCAGCAGTGATGAGGGGGCAGTAGACACTGAAGCTTTCTTT. Its translation: CASSDEGAVDTEAFF.